This T cell receptor beta chain was documented in a study of blood T cells in healthy people across ages. Alongside a J-beta primer mix, a sample-barcoded 5' primer served in a second PCR lasting about 7 to 11 cycles. Each CDR3 protein gets one entry after TCRdb re-called the 5' RACE reads with MiXCR. The sample has around 900,000 distinct CDR3 sequences, roughly 50% seen once. CDR1 is SGHTA and CDR2 is FQGTGA in the germline V gene. The CDR3 is 13 amino acids. V dropped 5 bases and J dropped 5; count of bases not matched to a gene: 2. The chain employs TRBV7-3 and TRBJ2-1, with 8 nucleotides matching TRBD1. Sequenced sample: blood. The receptor was isolated from a woman between 55 and 75 years old in good health. The CDR3: CASSEQGDNEQFF. The CDR3 DNA reads as TGTGCCAGCAGCGAACAGGGGGACAATGAGCAGTTCTTC.